This TCR beta chain stems from a study of T cell clusters in autoimmune cytopenias. Points from the study as a whole: Active autoimmune hepatitis patients had approximately 3-fold fewer exclusive TRB clusters than healthy donors. The T cell clusters were defined only in silico, without experimental functional validation. The cluster-lack signature was not seen for secondary cytopenia versus chronic lymphocytic leukemia. TRB repertoire shifts in secondary cytopenia and chronic lymphocytic leukemia mostly reflected lymphoma, not autoimmunity.

Judged by frequency, this clonotype is medium-sized. The target antigen is unknown. Each sample's input was approximately 270 ng genomic DNA, approximately 37,500 genome equivalents. TRB was amplified by touch-down multiplex PCR, primer pools A and B combined. TCRdb re-called the multiplex PCR reads and shows each CDR3 protein once, DNA omitted. Its clone listing holds about 6,000 distinct CDR3 sequences. The CDR3 is 16 amino acids. Germline lookup yields CDR1 GTSNPN and CDR2 SVGIG (reference sequence). This chain connects TRBV30 to TRBJ1-1. This TCR derives from a human donor with an autoimmune cytopenia or autoimmune hepatitis (not recorded which). The sequenced sample was peripheral blood. CDR3 sequence: CAWSVFRRPMNTEAFF.